This TCR beta chain was profiled in a study of blood T cell repertoires in COVID-19. About the study: The United States, Italy and Spain were the sources of the acute and convalescent COVID-19 samples.

Per the original methods: Estimation of nucleated cell counts relied on the amplification of reference gene primers. TCRdb keeps only in-frame clones here, not all; method: immunoSEQ multiplex PCR. V, J and clone size are taken as reported in that table, and D and trimming were inferred from the DNA itself. Of 180,000 or so clones in the sample, approximately 90% are singletons; the top ten hold 1.5% to 2%. The specimen was peripheral blood. The receptor comes from a woman aged 45-59 years with acute or convalescent COVID-19.

The CDR3 sequence: CATMWDRQGVGSSYNEQFF. The CDR3, as DNA: TGTGCCACCATGTGGGACAGGCAAGGGGTTGGGAGCTCCTACAATGAGCAGTTCTTC. The rearrangement uses TRBV5-4 and TRBJ2-1, with 8 nucleotides matching TRBD1. This CDR3 has 19 residues. The ends lost 9 bases at V and 0 bases at J; junction bases unmatched: 20. Per the germline V gene, CDR1 is SGHNT and CDR2 is YYREEE (reference sequence).